The following is a T cell receptor beta chain sequence with its context. These data are taken from a study of blood T cell repertoires in COVID-19. Study as a whole: COVID-19 samples collected from the United States, Italy and Spain covered acute and convalescent phases. The analysed material was cDNA or gDNA that came from T cells, B-cell-depleted T cells, or PBMCs.

In the original workflow: Estimation of nucleated cell counts relied on the amplification of reference gene primers. Produced via immunoSEQ multiplex PCR; TCRdb's table is partial and in-frame only. The D gene and trimming were derived from the DNA, and the V and J assignments and clone size from that table. The sample yields about 80,000 clones, about 73% seen once. Germline values: CDR1 MNHNS, CDR2 SASEGT. The trim removed 5 bases at V and 4 bases at J, leaving 7 bases unmatched. The CDR3 consists of 15 residues. This chain joins TRBV6-1 and TRBJ1-3, with TRBD1 matching 8 bases. Sequencing input: peripheral blood. This clonotype was obtained from a man in his fifties with active or convalescent COVID-19. The CDR3 DNA is TGTGCCAGCAGTAGCCTACAGGGGGGAGGAAACACCATATATTTT. This codes for CASSSLQGGGNTIYF.